What follows are 12 T cell receptor beta chains derived from one specimen sequenced in a study of blood T cell repertoires in COVID-19. Sequencing was performed with immunoSEQ multiplex PCR; in TCRdb, only in-frame clones are kept and a portion is missing. Among hundreds of thousands of clones, 85% to 90% were seen once, and the ten largest hold around 4.4%. Sequencing was carried out using peripheral blood. All receptors come from a man aged 40-50 years with acute or convalescent COVID-19.

The chain employs TRBV18 and TRBJ2-7; 7 positions match TRBD1. V shed 5 bases, J shed 4 bases, and the junction held 5 bases outside the gene matches. CDR3 length: 13 amino acids. CDR1 is KGHSH, CDR2 LQKENI, per germline. The DNA for the CDR3 is TGTGCCAGCTCAGCAGGGGGATGGTACGAGCAGTACTTC. Translated, it gives CASSAGGWYEQYF.

The rearrangement joins TRBV30 to TRBJ1-2; 8 bases agree with TRBD1. The V gene end was trimmed by 2 bases and the J gene end by 6 bases; junction bases not matched to a gene: 8. CDR1 and CDR2 from the germline V gene are GTSNPN and SVGIG (reference sequence). The CDR3 is made up of 14 amino acids. The chain's CDR3 is CAWSTRRTGNGYTF. The CDR3 DNA is TGTGCCTGGAGTACTCGAAGGACAGGGAATGGCTACACCTTC.

The genes are TRBV3-1 (or the pseudogene TRBV3-2) and TRBJ1-1; TRBD1 is a possible D gene (5 bases). From germline, CDR1 is LGHDT and CDR2 YNNKEL (reference sequence). This CDR3 comprises 17 residues. Trimming removed 0 bases from V and 3 bases from J, with 17 bases in between. CDR3 amino acids: CASSQDARRGEYTEAFF. The CDR3 DNA reads as TGTGCCAGCAGCCAAGACGCGAGGAGGGGAGAGTACACTGAAGCTTTCTTT.

This chain connects TRBV5-4 to TRBJ2-7; D unclear. Trimming removed 3 bases at V and 6 bases at J, with 10 bases between. This CDR3 contains 12 residues. The germline V gene encodes CDR1 SGHNT and CDR2 YYREEE (reference sequence). Here the CDR3 reads CASSYSIGEQYF. CDR3 DNA sequence: TGTGCCAGCAGCTACTCGATTGGCGAGCAGTACTTC.

V is TRBV24-1 and J is TRBJ1-2; 8 nucleotides match TRBD1. The J segment lost 8 bases and the V segment lost 2 bases, leaving 3 bases of the junction unmatched. Germline V gives CDR1 KGHDR, CDR2 SFDVKD. The CDR3 is made up of 13 amino acids. The CDR3 DNA sequence: TGTGCCACCAGTGATTCCAGGGGGCAGGGCTACACCTTC. Protein product: CATSDSRGQGYTF.

The CDR3 spells CASSPGSTDTQYF. CDR3 DNA sequence: TGTGCCAGCTCACCTGGCTCCACAGATACGCAGTATTTT. The chain has TRBV18 and TRBJ2-3; no reliable D call. V gave up 3 bases and J gave up 2 bases, with 6 bases separating them. Germline CDR1 KGHSH, CDR2 LQKENI. The CDR3 runs 13 residues.

J is TRBJ1-4 and V is TRBV4-2, with D perhaps matching TRBD1 (5 bases). Trimming pared 4 bases from V and 13 bases from J, leaving 16 bases between. The CDR3 length is 13 residues. The germline gives CDR1 LGHNA, CDR2 YNFKEQ. In nucleotides, the CDR3 is TGTGCCAGCAGCCCCGACGGAAGGGGAGGACTGTTTTTT. Protein product: CASSPDGRGGLFF.

The rearrangement uses TRBV24-1 and TRBJ2-2; D may be TRBD2 (6 bases). The CDR3 runs to 15 residues. The germline V gene encodes CDR1 KGHDR and CDR2 SFDVKD. V dropped 5 bases and J dropped 5 bases, with 14 bases sitting between them. This CDR3 reads CATSVRRDQTGELFF. The CDR3 DNA reads as TGTGCCACCAGTGTGAGGAGGGATCAAACCGGGGAGCTGTTTTTT.

The chain has TRBV11-2 and TRBJ1-5; the match to TRBD1 covers 7 bases. Germline CDR1 and CDR2: SGHAT and FQNNGV. CDR3 size: 13 residues. Germline trimming cut 6 bases from V and 4 bases from J; bases unmatched to any gene: 3. In DNA, the CDR3 is TGTGCCAGCAGTCCGACAGGGAATCAGCCCCAGCATTTT. It translates to CASSPTGNQPQHF.

This chain uses TRBV6-2 or TRBV6-3 with TRBJ1-5, with TRBD1 as a possible D gene (6 bases). Germline V gives CDR1 MNHEY, CDR2 SVGEGT. The CDR3 totals 14 residues. V lost 6 bases to trimming and J lost 3 bases, with 12 bases between them. Here the CDR3 DNA reads TGTGCCAGCAGCGAATACAGGGACAATCAGCCCCAGCATTTT. Translating it yields CASSEYRDNQPQHF.

CDR3 in amino acids: CASSEDDRRGGYTF. The CDR3 DNA sequence: TGTGCCAGCAGTGAGGACGACAGGCGAGGAGGCTACACCTTC. V usage is TRBV2 and J usage is TRBJ1-2; D perhaps matches TRBD1 (6 bases). The V gene's germline CDR1 is SNHLY and CDR2 FYNNEI. This CDR3 comprises 14 residues. V lost 3 bases and J lost 8, with 16 bases in between. The entire variable domain, with the rest obtained from reference TRBV2 and TRBJ1-2, is as follows: EPEVTQTPSHQVTQMGQEVILRCVPISNHLYFYWYRQILGQKVEFLVSFYNNEISEKSEIFDDQFSVERPDGSNFTLKIRSTKLEDSAMYFCASSEDDRRGGYTFGSGTRLTVV.

The table lists this clone with a count of one. The chain uses TRBV27 and TRBJ1-1; maybe TRBD1 (6 bases). The CDR3 has 14 residues. Per the germline V gene, CDR1 is MNHEY and CDR2 is SMNVEV (reference sequence). V was pared by 3 bases and J by 2 bases, with 10 bases between. The CDR3 spells CASSFGTRNTEAFF. The CDR3, as DNA: TGTGCCAGCAGTTTTGGGACACGAAACACTGAAGCTTTCTTT.